The 30 T cell receptor beta chains given below trace back to one sample, sequenced in a study of CD8 T cells in Susac syndrome. It was with random hexamers that about 0.45 to 1 ug RNA was reverse transcribed. TCRdb re-analysed the immunoSEQ multiplex PCR reads in MiXCR, keeping a single row per CDR3 protein. The table has 150,000 to 200,000 distinct CDR3 sequences, nearly 97% seen once; the top ten hold about 0.093%. The sequencing sample was made of CD4+ T cells from PBMCs. The receptors stem from a human donor with multiple sclerosis.

This clonotype has only one observation. The V and J genes are TRBV12-3 or TRBV12-4 and TRBJ1-1; D ambiguous. The CDR3 consists of 12 residues. V lost 3 bases and J lost 1, with 3 bases in between. The CDR3, as DNA: TGTGCCAGCAGTTTCCCGAACACTGAAGCTTTCTTT. Residues: CASSFPNTEAFF.

V usage is TRBV15 and J usage is TRBJ1-2, with D hard to call. This CDR3 region has 14 residues. Germline V lookup: CDR1 LNHNV, CDR2 YYDKDF (reference sequence). V shed 6 bases and J shed 4 bases, with 15 bases lying between them. CDR3 in DNA: TGTGCCACCAGTCCAGATCGTTCTGGCTATGGCTACACCTTC. Its protein product is CATSPDRSGYGYTF.

This sequence joins TRBV2 and TRBJ1-2; no reliable D call. The CDR3 is 10 amino acids. Germline lookup yields CDR1 SNHLY and CDR2 FYNNEI. The V and J ends lost 10 bases and 14 bases respectively, with 17 bases between them. The CDR3, as DNA: TGTGCCACGTCGGGGAATACGGGGACCTTC. It specifies CATSGNTGTF.

Written as DNA, the CDR3 is TGTGCCAGCGCATCTCAGCCCTCACCCCTCCACTTT. It yields the protein CASASQPSPLHF. This chain connects TRBV27 to TRBJ1-6; no firm D call. V lost 8 bases, J lost 10 bases, and 12 bases lay in between. The CDR3 length is 12 residues. Per germline, CDR1 MNHEY and CDR2 SMNVEV (reference sequence).

The chain employs TRBV30 and TRBJ1-5; 8 bases match TRBD1. This CDR3 contains 13 residues. The trim removed 6 bases at V and 5 bases at J, leaving 6 bases unmatched. Germline V gene data show CDR1 as GTSNPN and CDR2 as SVGIG (reference sequence). The CDR3 reads CACGQGLDQPQHF. In DNA, the CDR3 is TGTGCCTGCGGACAGGGTCTGGATCAGCCCCAGCATTTT.

This chain joins TRBV3-1 and TRBJ1-1; D unclear. V was cut by 2 bases and J by 3 bases, with 7 bases left in between. Looked up from germline, CDR1 is LGHDT and CDR2 is YNNKEL (reference sequence). This CDR3 has 13 amino acids. The CDR3 DNA reads TGTGCCAGCAGCCAATTAGGAGACACTGAAGCTTTCTTT. Its protein is CASSQLGDTEAFF.

The rearrangement links TRBV12-3 or TRBV12-4 to TRBJ2-4; TRBD1 agrees at 8 bases. V shed 3 bases, J shed 9 bases, and the junction held 19 bases outside the gene matches. The CDR3 loop spans 18 amino acids. CDR3 sequence reads: CASSFEWRIPGGSGIQYF. In nucleotides, the CDR3 is TGTGCCAGCAGTTTTGAGTGGCGTATCCCAGGGGGCTCAGGCATTCAGTACTTC.

The chain has TRBV20-1 and TRBJ2-5; TRBD1 matches 9 bases. V lost 5 bases, J lost 3 bases, and 4 bases stayed unmatched. This CDR3 is 13 amino acids long. Germline CDR1 and CDR2: DFQATT and SNEGSKA (reference sequence). CDR3 coding DNA: TGCAGTGCTCTGACAGGGGGGAAAGAGACCCAGTACTTC. It translates to CSALTGGKETQYF.

J is TRBJ2-5 and V is TRBV15; D is undetermined. Between the trimmed V and J ends, which lost 1 base and 2 bases, there was a span of 11 bases. The CDR3 has 15 amino acids. Per germline, CDR1 LNHNV and CDR2 YYDKDF (reference sequence). CDR3 amino acids: CATSRARLGQETQYF. CDR3 sequence (DNA): TGTGCCACCAGCAGAGCGAGACTGGGTCAAGAGACCCAGTACTTC.

The rearrangement joins TRBV5-6 to TRBJ1-1, with 8 bases lining up with TRBD1. Germline lookup yields CDR1 SGHDT and CDR2 YYEEEE. The CDR3 loop spans 19 amino acids. The J segment lost 0 bases and the V segment lost 4 bases, leaving 17 bases of the junction unmatched. The CDR3 loop is CASSPMRGQGERMNTEAFF. The CDR3 bases are TGTGCCAGCAGCCCCATGAGAGGACAGGGTGAGAGGATGAACACTGAAGCTTTCTTT.

This chain joins TRBV29-1 and TRBJ2-6; no definite D call. The V gene's germline CDR1 is SQVTM and CDR2 ANQGSEA. V lost 1 base and J lost 2, with 9 bases in between. The CDR3 is made up of 15 amino acids. The CDR3 DNA follows: TGCAGCGTTGAAGCCGGTCATACTGGGGCCAACGTCCTGACTTTC. Translating it yields CSVEAGHTGANVLTF.

The gene calls are TRBV24-1 and TRBJ2-2; 10 nucleotides agree with TRBD1. Germline values: CDR1 KGHDR, CDR2 SFDVKD. The CDR3 is made up of 15 amino acids. V dropped 3 bases and J dropped 4; count of bases not matched to a gene: 1. The CDR3 DNA is TGTGCCACCAGTGATCGGACAGGGGGCACCGGGGAGCTGTTTTTT. This translates into CATSDRTGGTGELFF.

The gene calls are TRBV30 and TRBJ1-2; D is perhaps TRBD1 (6 bases). The CDR3 extends over 14 amino acids. Trimming cost V 3 bases and J 4 bases, with 15 bases left between them. The germline gives CDR1 GTSNPN, CDR2 SVGIG (reference sequence). For the CDR3, the DNA is TGTGCCTGGAGCGGGAGAACAGGGTCCTATGGCTACACCTTC. Translated, it gives CAWSGRTGSYGYTF.

The J gene is TRBJ2-7, the V gene TRBV30, with a weak D call TRBD1 (6 bases). Germline V gene lookup returns CDR1 GTSNPN and CDR2 SVGIG (reference sequence). V was trimmed by 0 bases and J by 12 bases, leaving 21 bases between them. This CDR3 comprises 14 residues. As DNA, the CDR3 is TGTGCCTGGAGTGTCCCTGGGACACCGCTTTTAGGGTACTTC. Translation: CAWSVPGTPLLGYF.

The genes are TRBV25-1 and TRBJ1-1; D remains unclear. The CDR3 covers 14 residues. Trimming shortened V by 5 bases and J by 4 bases, and 14 bases separated the two germline ends. Germline V gene sequence: CDR1 MGHDK, CDR2 SYGVNS. DNA for the CDR3: TGTGCCAGCAGTTTGGAGGTATACGGCACTGAAGCTTTCTTT. Its translation is CASSLEVYGTEAFF.

CDR3 DNA sequence: TGTGCCATCAGTGATTCAGCCTCTGGAAACACCATATATTTT. Protein product: CAISDSASGNTIYF. The chain combines TRBV10-3 with TRBJ1-3; unclear D gene. Trimming took 3 bases from V and 0 from J, leaving 6 bases between them. Germline V gene lookup returns CDR1 ENHRY and CDR2 SYGVKD. The length of the CDR3 is 14 residues.

The chain links TRBV30 to TRBJ2-5, with TRBD1 matching over 11 bases. CDR1 is GTSNPN and CDR2 is SVGIG in the germline V gene (reference sequence). The trim removed 7 bases at V and 5 bases at J, leaving 3 bases unmatched. CDR3 length: 12 amino acids. CDR3 residues: CASDRGQETQYF. CDR3 bases: TGTGCCTCGGACAGGGGGCAGGAGACCCAGTACTTC.

The rearrangement joins TRBV29-1 to TRBJ1-3, with 8 bases lining up with TRBD1. J lost 1 base, V lost 4 bases, and 6 bases had no gene match. The CDR3 loop spans 15 amino acids. Germline V lookup: CDR1 SQVTM, CDR2 ANQGSEA. The CDR3 coding sequence is TGCAGCGTTGGGGCAGGGGGCGCGTCTGGAAACACCATATATTTT. Amino acid sequence: CSVGAGGASGNTIYF.

This chain uses TRBV3-1 with TRBJ2-1; D call uncertain. The CDR3 length is 12 residues. Trimming took off 8 bases at V and 3 bases at J, with 8 bases between the two ends. Germline V gene sequence: CDR1 LGHDT, CDR2 YNNKEL (reference sequence). CDR3 sequence (DNA): TGTGCCAGCCAGTCTATCTACAATGAGCAGTTCTTC. Translated: CASQSIYNEQFF.

CDR3 region: CASSGDTQPQHF. The CDR3 nucleotides are TGTGCCAGCAGCGGCGACACACAGCCCCAGCATTTT. The chain is built from TRBV3-1 and TRBJ1-5, with D uncertain. Germline CDR1 and CDR2: LGHDT and YNNKEL (reference sequence). The CDR3 runs 12 residues. Trimming stripped 5 bases from V and 7 bases from J, with 9 bases between.

The chain is built from TRBV20-1 and TRBJ1-5, with D hard to call. Germline values: CDR1 DFQATT, CDR2 SNEGSKA (reference sequence). V lost 4 bases, J lost 3 bases, and 13 bases lay in between. The CDR3 is made up of 14 amino acids. In DNA, the CDR3 is TGCAGTGCTACGTTAGTAGACACCAATCAGCCCCAGCATTTT. Translated: CSATLVDTNQPQHF.

CDR3 DNA sequence: TGCAGCGTCGGGACTAGCGTGCAAGAGACCCAGTACTTC. It encodes CSVGTSVQETQYF. The chain combines TRBV29-1 with TRBJ2-5, with 10 bases identical to TRBD2. There are 13 residues in the CDR3. V shed 6 bases, J shed 2 bases, and the junction held 3 bases outside the gene matches. CDR1 is SQVTM and CDR2 is ANQGSEA in the germline V gene.

The V call is TRBV15, the J call TRBJ2-1, with a weak D call TRBD2 (5 bases). V dropped 3 bases and J dropped 10 bases, with 13 bases sitting between them. Germline V gives CDR1 LNHNV, CDR2 YYDKDF (reference sequence). The CDR3 sequence is 13 residues long. The CDR3 reads CATSSHMGAEQFF. The CDR3 bases are TGTGCCACCAGCAGTCATATGGGAGCCGAGCAGTTCTTC.

The table lists this clonotype with a count of one. The chain recombines TRBV4-2 with TRBJ2-2; D may be TRBD2 (6 bases). Germline V lookup: CDR1 LGHNA, CDR2 YNFKEQ. V lost 1 base, J lost 3 bases, and 12 bases lay in between. The CDR3 runs 16 residues. The CDR3: CASSQGSGLDTGELFF. For the CDR3, the DNA is TGTGCCAGCAGCCAAGGCTCGGGACTCGACACCGGGGAGCTGTTTTTT.

This chain links TRBV24-1 with TRBJ2-5, with TRBD2 matching over 7 bases. V lost 4 bases and J lost 2; bases outside the gene matches: 3. The V gene's germline CDR1 is KGHDR and CDR2 SFDVKD. This CDR3 has 14 amino acids. The CDR3 region is CATSDSREQETQYF. CDR3 bases: TGTGCCACCAGTGACTCGCGGGAGCAAGAGACCCAGTACTTC.

V usage is TRBV12-3 or TRBV12-4 and J usage is TRBJ2-7, with TRBD1 matching 9 bases. The length of the CDR3 is 14 residues. The V and J ends lost 5 bases and 5 bases, in that order; junction bases with no gene match: 7. The CDR3 spells CASSPWTGVNEQYF. CDR3 DNA sequence: TGTGCCAGCAGTCCCTGGACAGGGGTTAACGAGCAGTACTTC.

The V call is TRBV2, the J call TRBJ2-5; a possible D gene is TRBD1 (5 bases). V gave up 3 bases and J gave up 0 bases, with 11 bases separating them. CDR3 length: 15 residues. The germline CDR1 and CDR2 sequences are SNHLY and FYNNEI. The chain's CDR3 is CASSETTANQETQYF. CDR3 sequence (DNA): TGTGCCAGCAGTGAGACGACAGCGAACCAAGAGACCCAGTACTTC.

The chain carries TRBV12-3 or TRBV12-4 and TRBJ1-2, with 11 nucleotides matching TRBD1. This CDR3 has 14 residues. The V and J ends lost 5 bases and 6 bases, in that order; junction bases with no gene match: 5. The CDR3 sequence is CASSRDRGRNGYTF. The CDR3 DNA follows: TGTGCCAGCAGTAGGGACAGGGGGAGGAATGGCTACACCTTC.

This clonotype was recorded once. The chain couples TRBV25-1 to TRBJ1-2; no clear D gene. The V end lost 4 bases, the J end lost 4 bases, and 13 bases lay between the germline ends. Per the germline V gene, CDR1 is MGHDK and CDR2 is SYGVNS. This CDR3 region has 14 residues. CDR3 sequence (DNA): TGTGCCAGCAGTGGTTCGGTTGGTAGCTATGGCTACACCTTC. This translates into CASSGSVGSYGYTF.

V gene TRBV11-2 combines with J gene TRBJ2-2, with D tentatively TRBD2 (7 bases). Germline loops: CDR1 SGHAT, CDR2 FQNNGV. The CDR3 is 18 amino acids. V gave up 5 bases and J gave up 1 base, with 20 bases separating them. CDR3 residues: CASSRLGGRLRNTGELFF. The CDR3 bases are TGTGCCAGCAGCCGCCTCGGGGGGCGATTACGGAACACCGGGGAGCTGTTTTTT.